A single sample gave rise to the 20 T cell receptor beta chains below, sequenced in a study of blood T cell repertoires in COVID-19. Libraries were prepared by immunoSEQ multiplex PCR; TCRdb keeps only in-frame clonotypes and omits some of them. The profile covers about 59,000 clones, with 70% to 80% appearing a single time and around 12% taken by the ten largest. The source material was peripheral blood. Source of these receptors: a man of 80 years or more with acute or convalescent COVID-19.

This sequence joins TRBV2 and TRBJ1-5; 9 bases map to TRBD1. The germline CDR1 and CDR2 sequences are SNHLY and FYNNEI. V lost 5 bases to trimming and J lost 12 bases; unmatched junction nucleotides: 14. There are 15 residues in the CDR3. The CDR3 region has the DNA TGTGCCAGCAGTATAAAGACGGGACAGGGCTCTATCCAGCATTTT. Amino acids: CASSIKTGQGSIQHF.

The sample holds many counts of this clone. The CDR3 bases are TGTGCCACAATGGACAGGGGTAACACTGAAGCTTTCTTT. It translates to CATMDRGNTEAFF. The chain is built from TRBV24-1 and TRBJ1-1; 9 positions agree with TRBD1. Germline CDR1 is KGHDR and CDR2 is SFDVKD. The junction had 4 bases not matched to a gene; V was cut back by 10 bases and J by 2 bases. This CDR3 is built from 13 residues.

V usage is TRBV18 and J usage is TRBJ2-2, with D uncertain. Germline values: CDR1 KGHSH, CDR2 LQKENI. Trimming pared 5 bases from V and 7 bases from J, leaving 11 bases between. The length of the CDR3 is 13 residues. CDR3 in amino acids: CASSSNRDGELFF. The DNA of the CDR3 is TGTGCCAGCTCATCAAACAGAGACGGGGAGCTGTTTTTT.

V gene TRBV18 combines with J gene TRBJ2-1, with D uncertain. Deletions cut 5 bases from V and 6 bases from J, with 8 bases between. This CDR3 is built from 12 residues. Per the germline V gene, CDR1 is KGHSH and CDR2 is LQKENI. CDR3 sequence: CASSGQFNEQFF. The CDR3 nucleotides are TGTGCCAGCTCAGGGCAGTTCAATGAGCAGTTCTTC.

The genes are TRBV7-2 and TRBJ1-1, with D perhaps matching TRBD1 (5 bases). The V gene's germline CDR1 is SGHTA and CDR2 FQGNSA. V was cut by 5 bases and J by 2 bases, with 15 bases left in between. The CDR3 has 15 residues. CDR3 region: CASSRKTGGNTEAFF. CDR3 bases: TGTGCCAGCAGCCGTAAAACCGGGGGAAACACTGAAGCTTTCTTT.

DNA of the CDR3: TGTGCCAGCAGTCCGGACGGGGGCAATCAGCCCCAGCATTTT. Translated, it gives CASSPDGGNQPQHF. The rearrangement links TRBV27 to TRBJ1-5; D remains ambiguous. Germline V CDR1 and CDR2: MNHEY, SMNVEV (reference sequence). V was shortened by 5 bases and J by 2 bases, with 10 bases between the two germline ends. The CDR3 is 14 residues long.

The chain employs TRBV2 and TRBJ2-7; 7 bases are a match to TRBD1. This CDR3 is 12 amino acids long. Germline assignment: CDR1 SNHLY and CDR2 FYNNEI. Unmatched junction bases numbered 8, after V lost 10 bases and J lost 5 bases. DNA of the CDR3: TGTGCCATAGCCGGGACAGAGGACGAGCAGTACTTC. It codes for CAIAGTEDEQYF.

This clone has only a few counts. Here the CDR3 reads CASSTGGRTEAFF. The CDR3 bases are TGTGCCAGCAGTACAGGGGGCCGCACTGAAGCTTTCTTT. The chain recombines TRBV6-5 with TRBJ1-1; the match to TRBD1 covers 9 bases. Germline-derived CDR1 and CDR2 are MNHEY and SVGAGI. J was trimmed by 4 bases and V by 5 bases; bases with no gene match: 2. The CDR3 is 13 amino acids.

The genes are TRBV15 and TRBJ1-3, with D possibly TRBD1 on 5 matching bases. The CDR3 is 16 residues long. The ends were cut back, 0 bases at V and 0 bases at J, with 9 bases in the middle. Germline V gene sequence: CDR1 LNHNV, CDR2 YYDKDF (reference sequence). The CDR3 nucleotides are TGTGCCACCAGCAGAGATCTAGGGGACTCTGGAAACACCATATATTTT. Protein: CATSRDLGDSGNTIYF.

CDR3 in DNA: TGTGCCAGCAGCTATCAGGGTGATTCGGGCGAGCAGTACTTC. Encoded protein: CASSYQGDSGEQYF. The chain joins TRBV11-3 to TRBJ2-7, with D possibly matching TRBD1 (5 bases). The CDR3 totals 14 residues. Germline CDR1 is SGHNT and CDR2 is YENEEA. Trimming removed 4 bases at V and 6 bases at J, with 16 bases between.

V is TRBV2 and J is TRBJ2-1, with TRBD1 as a possible D gene (5 bases). Germline lookup yields CDR1 SNHLY and CDR2 FYNNEI. The CDR3 consists of 16 residues. Between the trimmed V and J ends, which lost 1 base and 4 bases, there was a span of 14 bases. This CDR3 is CASSEGGTQIYNEQFF. CDR3 nucleotides: TGTGCCAGCAGTGAAGGGGGCACACAAATATACAATGAGCAGTTCTTC.

The J gene is TRBJ2-2, the V gene TRBV11-3; D call uncertain. CDR3 size: 14 residues. V was clipped by 5 bases and J by 8 bases, with 15 bases between them. Germline CDR1 and CDR2: SGHNT and YENEEA. Written as DNA, the CDR3 is TGTGCCAGCAGCCCCTCAGGTTATGCGGGGGAGCTGTTTTTT. Translating it yields CASSPSGYAGELFF.

V is TRBV9 and J is TRBJ2-7, with 12 bases identical to TRBD2. The germline V gene encodes CDR1 SGDLS and CDR2 YYNGEE. After removal of 3 bases from V and 7 bases from J, the junction contained 8 bases not matched to a gene. This CDR3 is built from 15 residues. The CDR3 sequence: CASSGGLAGLREQYF. The CDR3 DNA follows: TGTGCCAGCAGCGGGGGACTAGCGGGCTTGCGGGAGCAGTACTTC. The complete variable domain, with remaining parts taken from reference TRBV9 and TRBJ2-7, reads DSGVTQTPKHLITATGQRVTLRCSPRSGDLSVYWYQQSLDQGLQFLIQYYNGEERAKGNILERFSAQQFPDLHSELNLSSLELGDSALYFCASSGGLAGLREQYFGPGTRLTVT.

The chain has TRBV2 and TRBJ2-7; 8 bases agree with TRBD1. CDR1 SNHLY and CDR2 FYNNEI come from the germline V gene. Unmatched junction bases numbered 4, after V lost 6 bases and J lost 0 bases. This CDR3 has 14 amino acids. The CDR3 reads CASRGQASSYEQYF. In nucleotides, the CDR3 is TGTGCCAGCAGGGGACAGGCGAGCTCCTACGAGCAGTACTTC.

The rearrangement uses TRBV3-1 (or the pseudogene TRBV3-2) and TRBJ2-5; D is possibly TRBD2 (7 bases). Germline loops: CDR1 LGHDT, CDR2 YNNKEL (reference sequence). The CDR3 sequence is 16 residues long. Deletions cut 2 bases from V and 0 bases from J, with 13 bases between. CDR3 nucleotide sequence: TGTGCCAGCAGCCAAAGGGGGGGAACATACCAAGAGACCCAGTACTTC. This gives the protein CASSQRGGTYQETQYF.

The rearrangement links TRBV3-1 (or the pseudogene TRBV3-2) to TRBJ2-7; the match to TRBD2 covers 8 bases. The ends lost 4 bases at V and 0 bases at J; junction bases unmatched: 5. The CDR3 is 15 residues long. CDR1 LGHDT and CDR2 YNNKEL come from the germline V gene (reference sequence). CDR3 region: CASSLGSGDSYEQYF. The CDR3, as DNA: TGTGCCAGCAGCCTTGGTAGCGGGGACTCCTACGAGCAGTACTTC.

The V call is TRBV10-3, the J call TRBJ1-4, with D possibly TRBD1 on 6 matching bases. CDR1 and CDR2 (germline): ENHRY, SYGVKD. The CDR3 is made up of 14 amino acids. The V end lost 3 bases, the J end lost 6 bases, and 11 bases lay between the germline ends. CDR3 loop: CAISDGRGDEKLFF. The CDR3 nucleotides are TGTGCCATCAGTGACGGCAGGGGCGATGAAAAACTGTTTTTT.

A few counts support this clone. The V call is TRBV27, the J call TRBJ2-7; D not certain. CDR1 is MNHEY, CDR2 SMNVEV, per germline (reference sequence). Trimming removed 2 bases from V and 4 bases from J, with 9 bases in between. The CDR3 covers 13 residues. The CDR3 protein is CASSLRGHYEQYF. CDR3 DNA sequence: TGTGCCAGCAGTTTAAGAGGTCATTACGAGCAGTACTTC.

The chain recombines TRBV6-5 with TRBJ2-7; possible D gene TRBD1, 6 bases. Deletions cut 7 bases from V and 1 base from J, with 11 bases between. Germline CDR1 reads MNHEY; CDR2 reads SVGAGI. The CDR3 loop spans 13 amino acids. The CDR3: CASKKGVSYEQYF. CDR3 coding DNA: TGTGCCAGCAAGAAGGGGGTTTCCTACGAGCAGTACTTC.

The rearrangement links TRBV28 to TRBJ2-5, with D hard to call. This CDR3 contains 11 residues. Germline CDR1 and CDR2: MDHEN and SYDVKM. The V end lost 6 bases, the J end lost 2 bases, and 4 bases lay between the germline ends. The CDR3 sequence is CASSQQETQYF. The CDR3 region has the DNA TGTGCCAGCAGCCAACAAGAGACCCAGTACTTC.